These T cell receptor beta chains were read from a single sample in a study of T cell repertoires in cytomegalovirus infection. TCRdb itself ran the reads through MiXCR, one entry per CDR3 protein. The profile shows just under 550,000 distinct CDR3 sequences, approximately 25% of them singletons. The sample comprised PBMCs. The receptors stem from a human donor in good health (CMV status not recorded). Some clones in this sample may be carry-over from other donors' samples. Both conserved end residues are part of each CDR3. A D gene is named only where the DNA matches it firmly. A row's size may be missing; if present it is once, few, many or a size class.

j_gene: TRBJ2-3
d_gene: TRBD1
abundance: .
v_gene: TRBV5-5
len: 15
CDR3aa: CASSLPQGAADTQYF
CDR3nt: TGTGCCAGCAGCTTACCACAGGGGGCGGCAGATACGCAGTATTTT

j_gene: TRBJ2-3
d_gene: TRBD2
abundance: .
v_gene: TRBV6-2/TRBV6-3
len: 15
CDR3aa: CASSYPAGGPNTQYF
CDR3nt: TGTGCCAGCAGTTACCCAGCGGGAGGGCCAAATACGCAGTATTTT

j_gene: TRBJ1-2
d_gene: .
abundance: many
v_gene: TRBV7-2
len: 15
CDR3aa: CASSLEGGPNYGYTF
CDR3nt: TGTGCCAGCAGCTTAGAGGGCGGACCTAACTATGGCTACACCTTC

j_gene: TRBJ1-5
d_gene: .
abundance: few
v_gene: TRBV20-1
len: 14
CDR3aa: CSARGVYSNQPQHF
CDR3nt: TGCAGTGCTAGGGGAGTCTATAGCAATCAGCCCCAGCATTTT

j_gene: TRBJ2-3
d_gene: .
abundance: few
v_gene: TRBV6-6
len: 16
CDR3aa: CASSYFRGAGTDTQYF
CDR3nt: TGTGCCAGCAGTTACTTCCGAGGGGCAGGGACAGATACGCAGTATTTT

j_gene: TRBJ2-1
d_gene: TRBD2
abundance: many
v_gene: TRBV7-6
len: 13
CDR3aa: CASSRDYYNEQFF
CDR3nt: TGTGCCAGCAGCCGGGACTACTACAATGAGCAGTTCTTC

j_gene: TRBJ2-3
d_gene: .
abundance: few
v_gene: TRBV30
len: 11
CDR3aa: CAWSVKAAQYF
CDR3nt: TGTGCCTGGAGTGTCAAAGCGGCGCAGTATTTT

j_gene: TRBJ2-7
d_gene: .
abundance: few
v_gene: TRBV24-1
len: 13
CDR3aa: CATSDSDLYEQYF
CDR3nt: TGTGCCACCAGTGATTCCGACCTCTACGAGCAGTACTTC

j_gene: TRBJ2-3
d_gene: TRBD2
abundance: .
v_gene: TRBV6-6
len: 16
CDR3aa: CASSGWTSGSTDTQYF
CDR3nt: TGTGCCAGCAGTGGATGGACTAGCGGGTCCACAGATACGCAGTATTTT

j_gene: TRBJ2-2
d_gene: .
abundance: few
v_gene: TRBV28
len: 15
CDR3aa: CASSPQRANTGELFF
CDR3nt: TGTGCCAGCAGTCCACAGCGGGCCAACACCGGGGAGCTGTTTTTT

j_gene: TRBJ2-5
d_gene: .
abundance: many
v_gene: TRBV7-2
len: 13
CDR3aa: CASRPPGGETQYF
CDR3nt: TGTGCCAGCAGGCCACCCGGGGGAGAGACCCAGTACTTC

j_gene: TRBJ2-5
d_gene: .
abundance: few
v_gene: TRBV7-7
len: 15
CDR3aa: CASSLGGPSWETQYF
CDR3nt: TGTGCTAGCAGCTTAGGCGGACCATCGTGGGAGACCCAGTACTTC

j_gene: TRBJ2-2
d_gene: .
abundance: few
v_gene: TRBV14
len: 18
CDR3aa: CASSQDRLLRDGTGELFF
CDR3nt: TGTGCCAGCAGCCAAGACCGACTTTTGAGGGACGGCACCGGGGAGCTGTTTTTT

j_gene: TRBJ1-2
d_gene: TRBD1
abundance: few
v_gene: TRBV7-9
len: 20
CDR3aa: CASSPILGGAKSGPLYGYTF
CDR3nt: TGTGCCAGCAGCCCCATATTAGGGGGCGCAAAGAGCGGGCCACTATATGGCTACACCTTC

j_gene: TRBJ2-1
d_gene: TRBD2
abundance: .
v_gene: TRBV12-3/TRBV12-4
len: 15
CDR3aa: CASSSPAGENNEQFF
CDR3nt: TGTGCCAGCAGTTCCCCGGCGGGAGAGAACAATGAGCAGTTCTTC

j_gene: TRBJ2-3
d_gene: .
abundance: many
v_gene: TRBV7-2
len: 14
CDR3aa: CASSQTPSTDTQYF
CDR3nt: TGTGCCAGCAGCCAAACACCTAGCACAGATACGCAGTATTTT

j_gene: TRBJ2-2
d_gene: .
abundance: .
v_gene: TRBV18
len: 15
CDR3aa: CASSPVEVNTGELFF
CDR3nt: TGTGCCAGCTCACCAGTCGAGGTCAACACCGGGGAGCTGTTTTTT

j_gene: TRBJ2-5
d_gene: TRBD1
abundance: .
v_gene: TRBV6-6
len: 13
CDR3aa: CASRGTALTPQYF
CDR3nt: TGTGCCAGCAGGGGGACAGCCCTTACTCCCCAGTACTTC

j_gene: TRBJ1-2
d_gene: TRBD1
abundance: few
v_gene: TRBV11-2
len: 18
CDR3aa: CASSLETPGTGNNYGYTF
CDR3nt: TGTGCCAGCAGCTTAGAAACTCCAGGGACAGGGAATAACTATGGCTACACCTTC

j_gene: TRBJ2-4
d_gene: .
abundance: .
v_gene: TRBV7-9
len: 14
CDR3aa: CASSLMGHKNIQYF
CDR3nt: TGTGCCAGCAGCTTAATGGGGCACAAAAACATTCAGTACTTC

j_gene: TRBJ1-6
d_gene: .
abundance: .
v_gene: TRBV7-8
len: 17
CDR3aa: CASSLGRPASANSPLHF
CDR3nt: TGTGCCAGCAGCTTAGGCCGTCCGGCATCCGCTAATTCACCCCTCCACTTT

j_gene: TRBJ1-6
d_gene: .
abundance: .
v_gene: TRBV11-2
len: 16
CDR3aa: CASSLRGQGGNSPLHF
CDR3nt: TGTGCCAGCAGCTTACGAGGCCAGGGAGGCAATTCACCCCTCCACTTT

j_gene: TRBJ1-1
d_gene: TRBD1
abundance: many
v_gene: TRBV7-2
len: 14
CDR3aa: CASSGTGGRTEAFF
CDR3nt: TGTGCCAGCAGCGGGACAGGGGGCCGAACTGAAGCTTTCTTT

j_gene: TRBJ2-1
d_gene: .
abundance: .
v_gene: TRBV7-2
len: 14
CDR3aa: CAISLDPTFNEQFF
CDR3nt: TGTGCCATCAGCTTAGACCCGACTTTCAATGAGCAGTTCTTC

j_gene: TRBJ2-1
d_gene: TRBD2
abundance: .
v_gene: TRBV19
len: 15
CDR3aa: CASSTPGLPLPEQFF
CDR3nt: TGTGCCAGTAGTACACCGGGACTACCTCTGCCTGAGCAGTTCTTC

j_gene: TRBJ1-2
d_gene: TRBD1
abundance: few
v_gene: TRBV5-5
len: 16
CDR3aa: CASSGTDRVDNYGYTF
CDR3nt: TGTGCCAGCAGCGGAACGGACAGGGTAGACAACTATGGCTACACCTTC

j_gene: TRBJ1-5
d_gene: .
abundance: .
v_gene: TRBV12-3/TRBV12-4
len: 14
CDR3aa: CASSLPGINQPQHF
CDR3nt: TGTGCCAGCAGCTTACCAGGAATCAATCAGCCCCAGCATTTT

j_gene: TRBJ2-3
d_gene: .
abundance: .
v_gene: TRBV29-1
len: 13
CDR3aa: CSVDGRGSDTQYF
CDR3nt: TGCAGCGTTGACGGCAGGGGCTCAGATACGCAGTATTTT

j_gene: TRBJ1-2
d_gene: TRBD1
abundance: few
v_gene: TRBV6-2/TRBV6-3
len: 17
CDR3aa: CASSEGIRDRARKGYTF
CDR3nt: TGTGCCAGCAGCGAAGGAATCCGGGACAGGGCTCGCAAAGGCTACACCTTC

j_gene: TRBJ1-2
d_gene: .
abundance: .
v_gene: TRBV11-2
len: 17
CDR3aa: CASSYYKGPRLDYGYTF
CDR3nt: TGTGCCAGCTCGTATTATAAGGGACCACGGCTCGACTATGGCTACACCTTC

j_gene: TRBJ2-1
d_gene: TRBD1
abundance: .
v_gene: TRBV19
len: 19
CDR3aa: CASSGGQGGISSSYNEQFF
CDR3nt: TGTGCCAGTAGTGGGGGACAGGGAGGCATCTCGAGCTCCTACAATGAGCAGTTCTTC

j_gene: TRBJ2-1
d_gene: .
abundance: .
v_gene: TRBV7-6
len: 17
CDR3aa: CASSLERDGSLYNEQFF
CDR3nt: TGTGCCAGCAGCTTAGAAAGGGACGGGAGTCTCTACAATGAGCAGTTCTTC

j_gene: TRBJ1-3
d_gene: .
abundance: few
v_gene: TRBV6-5
len: 14
CDR3aa: CASRRSPSGNTIYF
CDR3nt: TGTGCCAGCAGGAGATCCCCCTCTGGAAACACCATATATTTT

j_gene: TRBJ1-6
d_gene: .
abundance: .
v_gene: TRBV7-6
len: 15
CDR3aa: CASSFGQSYNSPLHF
CDR3nt: TGTGCCAGCAGCTTCGGGCAGTCCTATAATTCACCCCTCCACTTT

j_gene: TRBJ1-4
d_gene: TRBD1
abundance: .
v_gene: TRBV9
len: 16
CDR3aa: CASSVHRGQENEKLFF
CDR3nt: TGTGCCAGCAGCGTTCACAGGGGGCAAGAGAATGAAAAACTGTTTTTT

j_gene: TRBJ2-1
d_gene: TRBD2
abundance: once
v_gene: TRBV6-2/TRBV6-3
len: 19
CDR3aa: CASSYSARDSGSIGGEQFF
CDR3nt: TGTGCCAGCAGTTACTCGGCGAGGGATAGCGGGAGTATAGGAGGTGAGCAGTTCTTC

j_gene: TRBJ1-2
d_gene: .
abundance: .
v_gene: TRBV6-8
len: 14
CDR3aa: CASSSGGPGGGYTF
CDR3nt: TGTGCCAGCAGTTCTGGAGGGCCAGGTGGTGGCTACACCTTC

j_gene: TRBJ1-2
d_gene: .
abundance: many
v_gene: TRBV7-2
len: 15
CDR3aa: CASSRGRGSNYGYTF
CDR3nt: TGTGCCAGCAGCCGTGGGAGGGGAAGTAACTATGGCTACACCTTC

j_gene: TRBJ2-3
d_gene: TRBD2
abundance: .
v_gene: TRBV25-1
len: 17
CDR3aa: CASSDRGTSGSADTQYF
CDR3nt: TGTGCCAGCAGTGACCGCGGCACTAGCGGGAGTGCAGATACGCAGTATTTT

j_gene: TRBJ1-5
d_gene: .
abundance: few
v_gene: TRBV28
len: 12
CDR3aa: CASSFAFTTQHF
CDR3nt: TGTGCCAGCAGTTTTGCGTTTACGACCCAGCATTTT

j_gene: TRBJ2-3
d_gene: .
abundance: many
v_gene: TRBV7-2
len: 15
CDR3aa: CASSLDFSSTDTQYF
CDR3nt: TGTGCCAGCAGCTTGGATTTCTCTAGCACAGATACGCAGTATTTT

j_gene: TRBJ2-7
d_gene: TRBD2
abundance: .
v_gene: TRBV12-3/TRBV12-4
len: 14
CDR3aa: CASSLSSGVYEQYF
CDR3nt: TGTGCCAGCAGTTTATCTAGCGGGGTCTACGAGCAGTACTTC

j_gene: TRBJ1-1
d_gene: TRBD1
abundance: .
v_gene: TRBV12-3/TRBV12-4
len: 14
CDR3aa: CASRTTGRNTEAFF
CDR3nt: TGTGCCAGCAGAACGACAGGGAGGAACACTGAAGCTTTCTTT

j_gene: TRBJ2-1
d_gene: .
abundance: .
v_gene: TRBV19
len: 15
CDR3aa: CASSISWGSYNEQFF
CDR3nt: TGTGCCAGTAGTATATCGTGGGGTAGCTACAATGAGCAGTTCTTC